The present T cell receptor (beta chain) was sequenced within a study of T cell repertoires in cytomegalovirus infection. Study background: CMV epitopes used comprised recently identified HLA-C-restricted ones and well-studied HLA-B-restricted ones. CMV infection plus the matching HLA type was flagged by public TCR beta signatures.

Overall study results and limits: Adding up the frequency of public TCR beta families identified people who carried CMV plus the relevant HLA. CMV-specific TCR beta clonotypes restricted by HLA-C dominated the ex vivo response.

MiXCR, run by TCRdb on the reads, gives a single entry per CDR3 protein. The sample yields 450,000 to 600,000 distinct CDR3 sequences, 30% to 40% seen once. In the case of this clonotype: Its antigen remains unknown.

The specimen comprised cultured PBMCs, sampled from culture after CMV antigen stimulation. This sequence was found in a human donor in good health (CMV status not recorded). Some clones in this sample may be carry-over from other donors' samples.

The CDR3: CSARDRGRAAGNTIYF. The CDR3 nucleotides read TGCAGTGCTAGAGATCGCGGGAGGGCCGCGGGAAACACCATATATTTT. The J gene is TRBJ1-3, the V gene TRBV20-1, with D unresolved. Trimming took 0 bases from V and 4 from J, leaving 16 bases between them. This CDR3 spans 16 amino acids. In germline, CDR1 is DFQATT, CDR2 SNEGSKA (reference sequence).